These 11 T cell receptor beta chains were sequenced from one sample in a study of PD-1 blockade in mismatch repair-deficient tumors. Only in-frame clones appear in the TCRdb table, and some are missing; sequencing was by immunoSEQ multiplex PCR. The sample contains some 130,000 clones, about 88% of which appear only once. The sample in question was peripheral blood, obtained just under 74 weeks after starting pembrolizumab. These receptors all stem from an adult with mismatch repair-deficient cancer.

CDR3 amino acids: CAWATSGGSYEQYF. CDR3 coding DNA: TGTGCCTGGGCGACTAGCGGGGGGTCCTACGAGCAGTACTTC. This chain joins TRBV30 and TRBJ2-7; 13 bases agree with TRBD2. There are 14 residues in the CDR3. Trimming took 5 bases from V and 1 from J; bases not matched to a gene: 2. Germline loops: CDR1 GTSNPN, CDR2 SVGIG (reference sequence).

This clone occurred a few times. This chain links TRBV19 with TRBJ2-2; D may be TRBD1 (5 bases). V was clipped by 8 bases and J by 6 bases, with 13 bases between them. In germline, CDR1 is LNHDA, CDR2 SQIVND (reference sequence). The CDR3 totals 13 residues. CDR3 sequence reads: CASSIRVAGELFF. DNA of the CDR3: TGTGCCAGTTCCATCAGGGTCGCCGGGGAGCTGTTTTTT.

The V gene is TRBV7-9, the J gene TRBJ2-4, with D possibly being TRBD1 (7 bases). CDR1 is SEHNR and CDR2 is FQNEAQ in the germline V gene (reference sequence). Trimming stripped 6 bases from V and 6 bases from J, with 24 bases between. The CDR3 length is 17 residues. CDR3 in DNA: TGTGCCAGCAGTTTGGGGGGACAGCGAGCTTGGGGAAACATTCAGTACTTC. This sequence encodes CASSLGGQRAWGNIQYF.

Only a few counts were recorded for this clone. This CDR3 reads CASSQSSYEQYF. The CDR3 bases are TGTGCCAGCAGCCAGAGCTCCTACGAGCAGTACTTC. This chain uses TRBV13 with TRBJ2-7; D remains ambiguous. V was shortened by 5 bases and J by 0 bases, with 5 bases between the two germline ends. In germline, CDR1 is PRHDT, CDR2 FYEKMQ (reference sequence). The CDR3 contains 12 residues.

The chain combines TRBV4-2 with TRBJ2-7, with D possibly being TRBD1 or TRBD2 (5 bases each). Germline values: CDR1 LGHNA, CDR2 YNFKEQ. CDR3 length: 18 amino acids. Trimming shortened V by 5 bases and J by 0 bases, and 23 bases separated the two germline ends. The CDR3 nucleotides are TGTGCCAGCAGCTATCAAAGGGGATCGGATGGGAGCTCCTACGAGCAGTACTTC. Its protein product is CASSYQRGSDGSSYEQYF.

V usage is TRBV5-6 and J usage is TRBJ2-2; 15 bases match TRBD2. Trimming cost V 5 bases and J 6 bases; bases outside gene matches: 5. The CDR3 consists of 16 residues. The germline CDR1 and CDR2 sequences are SGHDT and YYEEEE. CDR3 protein: CASSFGLAGGPGELFF. For the CDR3, the DNA is TGTGCCAGCAGTTTCGGACTAGCGGGAGGGCCCGGGGAGCTGTTTTTT.

V usage is TRBV30 and J usage is TRBJ1-2; unclear D gene. Germline V gene lookup returns CDR1 GTSNPN and CDR2 SVGIG (reference sequence). The CDR3 consists of 11 residues. V lost 5 bases and J lost 14, with 18 bases in between. The CDR3: CAWSLGSGGTF. As DNA, the CDR3 is TGTGCCTGGTCTCTAGGCAGTGGAGGTACCTTC.

V gene TRBV11-2 combines with J gene TRBJ2-2, with 8 bases that match TRBD1. V trimming: 5 bases; J trimming: 1 base; junction bases outside the gene matches: 6. This CDR3 has 16 amino acids. The germline CDR1 and CDR2 sequences are SGHAT and FQNNGV. The CDR3, as DNA: TGTGCCAGCAGCCCGCTGACAGGGGAGAACACCGGGGAGCTGTTTTTT. It encodes CASSPLTGENTGELFF. Supplemented by reference TRBV11-2 and TRBJ2-2, the full variable domain reads EAGVAQSPRYKIIEKRQSVAFWCNPISGHATLYWYQQILGQGPKLLIQFQNNGVVDDSQLPKDRFSAERLKGVDSTLKIQPAKLEDSAVYLCASSPLTGENTGELFFGEGSRLTVL.

The V and J genes are TRBV29-1 and TRBJ1-2; TRBD1 aligns across 7 bases. The CDR3 totals 14 residues. Germline CDR1 is SQVTM and CDR2 is ANQGSEA. The junction had 4 bases not matched to a gene; V was cut back by 0 bases and J by 3 bases. This CDR3 is CSVEELTGYYGYTF. The CDR3 nucleotides are TGCAGCGTTGAAGAGCTGACAGGGTACTATGGCTACACCTTC.

This chain joins TRBV7-9 and TRBJ2-2, with a weak D call TRBD1 (6 bases). The germline V gene has CDR1 SEHNR and CDR2 FQNEAQ (reference sequence). Trimming took 6 bases from V and 1 from J, leaving 12 bases between them. The CDR3 is 15 amino acids. The CDR3 loop reads CASRTGTMNTGELFF. The DNA of the CDR3 is TGTGCCAGCAGAACCGGGACAATGAACACCGGGGAGCTGTTTTTT. Looking up the rest from reference TRBV7-9 and TRBJ2-2 gives the full variable domain: DTGVSQNPRHKITKRGQNVTFRCDPISEHNRLYWYRQTLGQGPEFLTYFQNEAQLEKSRLLSDRFSAERPKGSFSTLEIQRTEQGDSAMYLCASRTGTMNTGELFFGEGSRLTVL.

The V and J genes are TRBV2 and TRBJ2-3, with 9 bases lining up with TRBD1. Germline values: CDR1 SNHLY, CDR2 FYNNEI. The CDR3 totals 16 residues. The ends lost 6 bases at V and 1 base at J; junction bases unmatched: 8. The chain's CDR3 is CASRPGQGGGTDTQYF. DNA of the CDR3: TGTGCCAGCAGACCGGGACAGGGAGGTGGCACAGATACGCAGTATTTT. Full variable domain (remainder filled in from reference TRBV2 and TRBJ2-3): EPEVTQTPSHQVTQMGQEVILRCVPISNHLYFYWYRQILGQKVEFLVSFYNNEISEKSEIFDDQFSVERPDGSNFTLKIRSTKLEDSAMYFCASRPGQGGGTDTQYFGPGTRLTVL.